These 23 T cell receptor beta chains were sequenced from one sample in a study of T-cell reconstitution after alpha-beta-depleted transplantation in children. The library targeted TCRbeta and was prepared with unique molecular identifiers. From the PCR reads, TCRdb called clonotypes with MiXCR, one entry per CDR3 protein. In the table there are hundreds of thousands of distinct CDR3 sequences, under 15% of which are singletons. Sequencing used PBMCs from the stem cell graft donor, obtained from the stem cell graft. The receptors derive from a human donor who donated a stem cell graft to a child with combined immunodeficiency.

The genes are TRBV6-2 or TRBV6-3 and TRBJ2-7; the match to TRBD1 covers 8 bases. The CDR3 runs 13 residues. J was trimmed by 6 bases and V by 3 bases; bases with no gene match: 4. CDR1 and CDR2 from the germline V gene are MNHEY and SVGEGT. For the CDR3, the DNA is TGTGCCAGCAGTTATTCGACAGGGGCCGAGCAGTACTTC. This encodes CASSYSTGAEQYF.

This clonotype turned up a few times. The gene calls are TRBV6-5 and TRBJ2-5; TRBD2 is a possible D gene (5 bases). V dropped 0 bases and J dropped 2 bases, with 10 bases sitting between them. The CDR3 has 15 amino acids. The V gene's germline CDR1 is MNHEY and CDR2 SVGAGI. CDR3 loop: CASSYSSGGQETQYF. The CDR3 DNA reads TGTGCCAGCAGTTACTCGAGCGGAGGTCAAGAGACCCAGTACTTC.

The chain recombines TRBV4-3 with TRBJ2-3; no clear D gene. The CDR3 extends over 17 amino acids. In germline, CDR1 is LGHNA, CDR2 YSLEER. With 0 bases removed from V and 1 base from J, the gap between germline ends came to 14 bases. This CDR3 reads CASSQDPHGHGTDTQYF. The CDR3 DNA is TGCGCCAGCAGCCAAGATCCGCACGGCCATGGCACAGATACGCAGTATTTT.

There are a few counts of this clonotype. This chain connects TRBV21-1 to TRBJ2-1; TRBD2, the D gene given by the table, was not confirmed from the DNA. TRBV21-1 is flagged as a pseudogene. This CDR3 is built from 17 residues. This chain's CDR3 is CASSSHRAQRGVNEQFF. The CDR3 nucleotides read TGTGCCAGCAGCTCCCACCGCGCGCAGCGGGGGGTGAATGAGCAGTTCTTC.

This clonotype occurred a few times. The chain has TRBV5-1 and TRBJ2-7; no definite D call. CDR1 is SGHRS, CDR2 YFSETQ, per germline. V lost 10 bases and J lost 0, with 20 bases in between. The CDR3 consists of 15 residues. In DNA, the CDR3 is TGCGCCTCAGCACGGCTCACGGGCACCTCCTACGAGCAGTACTTC. This gives the protein CASARLTGTSYEQYF.

This clonotype occurred a few times. The V gene is TRBV20-1, the J gene TRBJ2-3; D gene uncertain. Trimming cost V 3 bases and J 4 bases, with 8 bases left between them. The CDR3 length is 12 residues. Per germline, CDR1 DFQATT and CDR2 SNEGSKA (reference sequence). In nucleotides, the CDR3 is TGCAGTGCTAGGGTTACGGCAGATACGCAGTATTTT. Translating it yields CSARVTADTQYF.

The rearrangement links TRBV12-3 or TRBV12-4 to TRBJ2-1; 9 bases align to TRBD2. V trimming: 4 bases; J trimming: 9 bases; junction bases outside the gene matches: 10. The CDR3 has 15 residues. DNA of the CDR3: TGTGCCAGCAGTTCGGGACTAGCCGGGTGGATTGAGCAGTTCTTC. It translates to CASSSGLAGWIEQFF.

The CDR3 DNA reads TGTGCCAGTAGTAAACAGGGGGCATATTCCTACAATGAGCAGTTCTTC. Protein product: CASSKQGAYSYNEQFF. The chain couples TRBV19 to TRBJ2-1; 9 bases agree with TRBD1. The CDR3 is made up of 16 amino acids. CDR1 LNHDA and CDR2 SQIVND come from the germline V gene (reference sequence). V dropped 4 bases and J dropped 1; count of bases not matched to a gene: 5.

V usage is TRBV7-3 and J usage is TRBJ1-2; no clear D gene. This CDR3 spans 13 amino acids. From germline, CDR1 is SGHTA and CDR2 FQGTGA. V was shortened by 5 bases and J by 4 bases, with 11 bases between the two germline ends. The CDR3 here is CASSLGPPYGYTF. The CDR3 DNA is TGTGCCAGCAGCCTAGGGCCTCCCTATGGCTACACCTTC.

V is TRBV2 and J is TRBJ2-4; either TRBD1 or TRBD2 may fit D (6 bases each). The V and J ends lost 11 bases and 8 bases respectively, with 22 bases between them. CDR1 and CDR2 from the germline V gene are SNHLY and FYNNEI. The CDR3 has 14 amino acids. The CDR3 sequence: CAGTRRGPTDIQYF. As DNA, the CDR3 is TGTGCCGGGACTCGACGGGGGCCTACAGACATTCAGTACTTC.

This clonotype was recorded many times. The rearrangement links TRBV3-1 to TRBJ2-7; possibly TRBD1 for D (5 bases). The CDR3 covers 13 residues. Deletions cut 4 bases from V and 5 bases from J, with 12 bases between. Germline CDR1 reads LGHDT; CDR2 reads YNNKEL (reference sequence). The CDR3 is CASSPRVADEQYF. DNA of the CDR3: TGTGCCAGCAGCCCCAGGGTTGCCGACGAGCAGTACTTC.

This rearrangement joins TRBV11-2 to TRBJ2-1; TRBD2 matches at 12 bases. Looked up from germline, CDR1 is SGHAT and CDR2 is FQNNGV. J was trimmed by 3 bases and V by 3 bases; bases with no gene match: 6. The CDR3 sequence is 17 residues long. The CDR3 protein is CASSFQLAGGVYNEQFF. The CDR3 DNA is TGTGCCAGCAGCTTTCAACTAGCGGGAGGTGTCTACAATGAGCAGTTCTTC.

This clonotype was seen only a few times. The V and J genes are TRBV27 and TRBJ2-1, with 10 bases matching TRBD2. J was trimmed by 4 bases and V by 0 bases; bases with no gene match: 9. The V gene's germline CDR1 is MNHEY and CDR2 SMNVEV (reference sequence). This CDR3 contains 18 residues. This chain's CDR3 is CASSLSPSGSLWYNEQFF. CDR3 nucleotide sequence: TGTGCCAGCAGTTTATCGCCTAGCGGGAGTCTGTGGTACAATGAGCAGTTCTTC.

Written as DNA, the CDR3 is TGCAGTGCTAGAGATTACTTTCGAGGGGACCAGCCCCAGCATTTT. Protein product: CSARDYFRGDQPQHF. The V gene is TRBV20-1, the J gene TRBJ1-5; tentatively, D is TRBD1 (5 bases). The germline V gene has CDR1 DFQATT and CDR2 SNEGSKA (reference sequence). Trimming removed 0 bases at V and 7 bases at J, with 16 bases between. The CDR3 length is 15 residues.

This rearrangement joins TRBV12-3 or TRBV12-4 to TRBJ2-1, with a weak D call TRBD2 (6 bases). The CDR3 totals 11 residues. V dropped 7 bases and J dropped 7 bases, with 8 bases sitting between them. CDR3 in amino acids: CASTRGNEQFF. For the CDR3, the DNA is TGTGCCAGCACCCGGGGGAATGAGCAGTTCTTC.

The gene calls are TRBV4-3 and TRBJ2-4; 14 bases line up with TRBD2. Germline lookup yields CDR1 LGHNA and CDR2 YSLEER. The CDR3 contains 17 residues. V trimming: 1 base; J trimming: 1 base; junction bases outside the gene matches: 0. CDR3 bases: TGCGCCAGCAGCCAAGGGACTAGCGGGAGGGCCAAAAACATTCAGTACTTC. It encodes CASSQGTSGRAKNIQYF.

This clonotype came up many times. This chain uses TRBV6-2 or TRBV6-3 with TRBJ2-7, with D perhaps matching TRBD1 (6 bases). CDR1 and CDR2 (germline): MNHEY, SVGEGT. V gave up 2 bases and J gave up 3 bases, with 8 bases separating them. CDR3 size: 13 residues. CDR3 nucleotide sequence: TGTGCCAGCAGTTACACAGGGAACTACGAGCAGTACTTC. Translating gives CASSYTGNYEQYF.

This clonotype came up a few times. The chain employs TRBV24-1 and TRBJ2-7; 8 nucleotides line up with TRBD1. V lost 2 bases to trimming and J lost 2 bases; unmatched junction nucleotides: 4. The CDR3 is 15 amino acids. Germline CDR1 KGHDR, CDR2 SFDVKD. CDR3 DNA sequence: TGTGCCACCAGTGATTCGGCAGGGGGCCCCTACGAGCAGTACTTC. It is translated as CATSDSAGGPYEQYF.

There are a few counts of this clonotype. The chain combines TRBV12-3 or TRBV12-4 with TRBJ2-1, with 10 bases matching TRBD2. The CDR3 runs 17 residues. V shed 7 bases, J shed 4 bases, and the junction held 13 bases outside the gene matches. CDR3 nucleotide sequence: TGTGCCAGCAACGTCAGCGGGAGGGCCGTATTGTACAATGAGCAGTTCTTC. Protein: CASNVSGRAVLYNEQFF.

This clonotype occurred many times. The chain links TRBV20-1 to TRBJ2-3; 16 nucleotides align to TRBD2. Germline values: CDR1 DFQATT, CDR2 SNEGSKA (reference sequence). The CDR3 covers 16 residues. The V segment lost 3 bases and the J segment 4 bases; nucleotides outside the gene matches: 4. CDR3 coding DNA: TGCAGTGCTAGGGGACTAGCGGGAGGGAAGGCAGATACGCAGTATTTT. Residues: CSARGLAGGKADTQYF.

This clonotype was picked up a small number of times. This chain joins TRBV5-5 and TRBJ2-7, with a weak D call TRBD1 (6 bases). V was pared by 1 base and J by 2 bases, with 10 bases between. Germline values: CDR1 SGHKS, CDR2 YYEKEE (reference sequence). CDR3 length equals 14 residues. In DNA form, the CDR3 reads TGTGCCAGCAGCTTGTACGGGGACACCTACGAGCAGTACTTC. As protein: CASSLYGDTYEQYF.

The V gene is TRBV2, the J gene TRBJ2-1; tentative D call: TRBD2 (5 bases). The V end was cut by 5 bases, the J end by 0 bases, with 14 bases between. Germline CDR1 and CDR2: SNHLY and FYNNEI. The CDR3 has 16 amino acids. The CDR3 region has the DNA TGTGCCAGCAGTAAAGAGCCTGGGAGCTCCTACAATGAGCAGTTCTTC. Translation: CASSKEPGSSYNEQFF.

This clonotype appeared a few times. The chain is built from TRBV30 and TRBJ2-7, with D maybe TRBD2 (6 bases). The length of the CDR3 is 13 residues. V lost 0 bases to trimming and J lost 1 base, with 7 bases between them. The V gene's germline CDR1 is GTSNPN and CDR2 SVGIG (reference sequence). The CDR3 region has the DNA TGTGCCTGGAGTGTGGAGGGGTCCTACGAGCAGTACTTC. This gives the protein CAWSVEGSYEQYF.